The 8 T cell receptor beta chains in this list originate from one sample, sequenced in a study of T cell changes during pregnancy in multiple sclerosis. The data were produced by immunoSEQ multiplex PCR, yet TCRdb's version contains in-frame clones alone and is incomplete. The table includes about 45,000 clones, 91% detected once. Sequenced here: CD8+ T cells from peripheral blood mononuclear cells, sampled in the second trimester of pregnancy. The source is a female donor with multiple sclerosis, enrolled in a pregnancy study.

The rearrangement links TRBV4-1 to TRBJ1-1; TRBD1 might be the D (6 bases). Germline V gene sequence: CDR1 MGHRA, CDR2 YSYEKL. The CDR3 extends over 12 amino acids. Trimming left V 3 bases short and J 7 bases short, with 9 bases between. The CDR3 spells CASSQGAVEAFF. The DNA of the CDR3 is TGCGCCAGCAGCCAGGGGGCTGTTGAAGCTTTCTTT.

V is TRBV6-1 and J is TRBJ2-7; a weak D match, TRBD1 (8 bases). V dropped 4 bases and J dropped 4 bases, with 14 bases sitting between them. The CDR3 loop spans 14 amino acids. Germline V lookup: CDR1 MNHNS, CDR2 SASEGT. The CDR3 loop reads CASSVGQGGYEQYF. CDR3 nucleotides: TGTGCCAGCAGTGTCGGACAGGGAGGGTACGAGCAGTACTTC.

This clone was seen only once. The J gene is TRBJ1-2, the V gene TRBV7-2, with D maybe TRBD1 (5 bases). CDR3 size: 15 residues. CDR1 and CDR2 (germline): SGHTA, FQGNSA. Between the trimmed V and J ends, which lost 2 bases and 8 bases, there was a span of 18 bases. CDR3 sequence reads: CASSLSSAGPGGYTF. DNA for the CDR3: TGTGCCAGCAGCTTAAGCTCCGCAGGGCCGGGCGGCTACACCTTC. Full variable domain (outside the CDR3, taken from reference TRBV7-2 and TRBJ1-2): GAGVSQSPSNKVTEKGKDVELRCDPISGHTALYWYRQSLGQGLEFLIYFQGNSAPDKSGLPSDRFSAERTGGSVSTLTIQRTQQEDSAVYLCASSLSSAGPGGYTFGSGTRLTVV.

V gene TRBV5-6 combines with J gene TRBJ1-2, with 7 bases aligning to TRBD1. Trimming took 0 bases from V and 4 from J; bases not matched to a gene: 6. The CDR3 has 15 amino acids. The germline V gene encodes CDR1 SGHDT and CDR2 YYEEEE. CDR3 loop: CASSLGSGGSYGYTF. The CDR3 bases are TGTGCCAGCAGCTTGGGGTCAGGGGGTTCCTATGGCTACACCTTC.

The chain couples TRBV11-2 to TRBJ2-1; D might be TRBD2 (6 bases). The CDR3 is 15 residues long. The germline gives CDR1 SGHAT, CDR2 FQNNGV. The CDR3 bases are TGTGCTATCCCCGCGGGGCCTCCCTGGCCTGGTGAGCAGTTCTTC. It yields the protein CAIPAGPPWPGEQFF.

The DNA of the CDR3 is TGTGCCAGCAGCTTCCCCCTAGCGGGGGGGGTCCGCAATGAGCAGTTCTTC. Its translation is CASSFPLAGGVRNEQFF. This chain uses TRBV7-6 with TRBJ2-1; 12 positions match TRBD2. The V and J ends lost 3 bases and 6 bases, in that order; junction bases with no gene match: 9. There are 17 residues in the CDR3. CDR1 is SGHVS, CDR2 FNYEAQ, per germline. The full variable domain, with the rest looked up from reference TRBV7-6 and TRBJ2-1, is GAGVSQSPRYKVTKRGQDVALRCDPISGHVSLYWYRQALGQGPEFLTYFNYEAQQDKSGLPNDRFSAERPEGSISTLTIQRTEQRDSAMYRCASSFPLAGGVRNEQFFGPGTRLTVL.

The rearrangement links TRBV27 to TRBJ2-7; the match to TRBD1 covers 7 bases. Trimming cost V 2 bases and J 2 bases; bases outside gene matches: 3. The CDR3 runs 14 residues. Per the germline V gene, CDR1 is MNHEY and CDR2 is SMNVEV (reference sequence). The CDR3 spells CASSLRGQTYEQYF. CDR3 nucleotides: TGTGCCAGCAGTTTACGGGGACAGACCTACGAGCAGTACTTC.

The rearrangement uses TRBV7-6 and TRBJ2-7, with D perhaps matching TRBD1 (6 bases). The CDR3 contains 14 residues. V was clipped by 5 bases and J by 5 bases, with 16 bases between them. Germline V gene lookup returns CDR1 SGHVS and CDR2 FNYEAQ. CDR3 in amino acids: CASSPLTGYDEQYF. The CDR3 region has the DNA TGTGCCAGCAGCCCTCTTACAGGGTACGACGAGCAGTACTTC.